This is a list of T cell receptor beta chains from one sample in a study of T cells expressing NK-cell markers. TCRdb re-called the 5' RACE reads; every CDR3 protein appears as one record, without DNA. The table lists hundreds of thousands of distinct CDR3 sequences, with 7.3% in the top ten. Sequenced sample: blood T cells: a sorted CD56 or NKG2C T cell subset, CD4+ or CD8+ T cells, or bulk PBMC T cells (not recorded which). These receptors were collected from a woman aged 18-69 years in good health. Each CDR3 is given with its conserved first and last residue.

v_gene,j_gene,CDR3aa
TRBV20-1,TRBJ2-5,CSARRKQETQYF
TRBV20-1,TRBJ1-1,CSALKAANAEAFF
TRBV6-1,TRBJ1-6,CASRTNNRDSPLHF
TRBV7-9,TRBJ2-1,CASSSPALRHNEQFF
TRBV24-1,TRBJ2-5,CATEGQSGETQYF
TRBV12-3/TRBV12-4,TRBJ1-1,CASSFVLTGTGAFF
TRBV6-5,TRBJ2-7,CASSYSTSATPYEQYF
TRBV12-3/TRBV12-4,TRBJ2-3,CASSPGTRKSTDTQYF
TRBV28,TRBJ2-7,CASSFRGSLTEQYF
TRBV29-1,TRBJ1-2,CSAEQGPETFYGYTF
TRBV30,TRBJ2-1,CAWSDLNEQFF
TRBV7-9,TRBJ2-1,CASSLAVAGNNNEQFF
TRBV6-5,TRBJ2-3,CASSYSLAGTTDTQYF
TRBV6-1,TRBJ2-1,CASSQAFIAGGYNEQFF
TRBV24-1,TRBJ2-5,CATASAGIGETQYF
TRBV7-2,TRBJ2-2,CASSLALSGGELFF
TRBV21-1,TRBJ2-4,CASSKGEGNIQYF